The T cell receptor (beta chain) described here comes from a study of vaccination and CD4 T cells after COVID-19. Across the whole study: Two doses of either BNT162b2 or mRNA-1273 vaccine were given to participants. Taking of post-vaccine samples occurred a median about 70 days after dose two (range 14 to 241).

Note on this clonotype: Its specificity is not known.

Time point in this sample: late sampling 161 to 241 days after vaccination in three convalescent patients. Findings and limits, study-wide: Spike mono-reactivity was the property of 304 of 307 vaccine-specific clones in convalescent patients.

V lost 6 bases and J lost 0, with 9 bases in between. The germline CDR1 and CDR2 sequences are MNHNS and SASEGT. The CDR3 sequence is 14 residues long. In TCRdb, the PCR reads were re-called with MiXCR into one record per CDR3 protein. Among about 30,000 distinct CDR3 sequences listed, around 49% were seen once. Sequencing used CD4+ T cells from blood, obtained about 7 months after SARS-CoV-2 vaccination. This sequence originates from a human donor who had recovered from COVID-19. This chain joins TRBV6-1 and TRBJ1-5; D remains unclear. The CDR3 loop is CASSLIDSNQPQHF. The CDR3 DNA is TGTGCCAGCAGCTTAATTGATAGCAATCAGCCCCAGCATTTT.